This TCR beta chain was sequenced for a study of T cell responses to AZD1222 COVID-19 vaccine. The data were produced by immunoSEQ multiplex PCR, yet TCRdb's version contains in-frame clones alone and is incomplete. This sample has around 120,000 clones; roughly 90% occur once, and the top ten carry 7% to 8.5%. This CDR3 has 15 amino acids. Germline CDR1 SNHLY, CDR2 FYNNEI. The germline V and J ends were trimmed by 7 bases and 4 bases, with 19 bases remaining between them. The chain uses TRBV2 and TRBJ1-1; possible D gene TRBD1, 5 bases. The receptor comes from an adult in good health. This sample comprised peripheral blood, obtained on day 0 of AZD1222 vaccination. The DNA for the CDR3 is TGTGCCAGCACTGGGAGGCGGGACTGGGTCACTGAAGCTTTCTTT. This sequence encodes CASTGRRDWVTEAFF.